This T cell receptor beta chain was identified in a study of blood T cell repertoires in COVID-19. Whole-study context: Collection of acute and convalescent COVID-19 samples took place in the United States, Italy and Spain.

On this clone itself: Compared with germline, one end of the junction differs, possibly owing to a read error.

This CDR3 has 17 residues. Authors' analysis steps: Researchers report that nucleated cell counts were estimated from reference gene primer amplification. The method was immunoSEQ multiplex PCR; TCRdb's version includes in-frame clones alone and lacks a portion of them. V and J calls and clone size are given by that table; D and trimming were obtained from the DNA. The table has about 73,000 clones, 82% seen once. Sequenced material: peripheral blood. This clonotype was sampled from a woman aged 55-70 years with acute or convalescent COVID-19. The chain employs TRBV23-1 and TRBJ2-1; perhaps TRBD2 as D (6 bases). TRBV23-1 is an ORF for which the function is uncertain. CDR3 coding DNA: TGCGCCAGCACTCAACGGAGCGGGTTATTCTCCTACAATGAGCAGTTCTTC. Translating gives CASTQRSGLFSYNEQFF.